The entry below describes one T cell receptor beta chain. Its antigen is not identified. The data derive from a study of T cell responses to AZD1222 COVID-19 vaccine. Findings of the study overall: Seropositive AZD1222 recipients at baseline numbered only six or seven. White British ancestry dominated among donors, who included more females, and clonal diversity was possibly underestimated. A reported finding is that nearly half of spike-specific TCRs target unmutated variant regions. Spike as a whole was targeted by vaccine-associated CD4 TCRs, dominant at 160-218 and 743-854.

Clones were read by immunoSEQ multiplex PCR, and TCRdb kept only the in-frame ones, dropping some. The table shows over 85,000 clones, with 92% occurring only once. Germline loops: CDR1 GTSNPN, CDR2 SVGIG (reference sequence). The V gene lost 7 bases and the J gene lost 8 bases, with 11 bases spanning the gap. This CDR3 has 11 amino acids. The clonotype originates from an adult in good health. Specimen: peripheral blood, collected on day 0 of AZD1222 vaccination. V usage is TRBV30 and J usage is TRBJ1-4, with D perhaps TRBD1 (5 bases). This CDR3 is CASHRGEKLFF. The CDR3 nucleotides are TGTGCCTCTCACCGGGGCGAAAAACTGTTTTTT.